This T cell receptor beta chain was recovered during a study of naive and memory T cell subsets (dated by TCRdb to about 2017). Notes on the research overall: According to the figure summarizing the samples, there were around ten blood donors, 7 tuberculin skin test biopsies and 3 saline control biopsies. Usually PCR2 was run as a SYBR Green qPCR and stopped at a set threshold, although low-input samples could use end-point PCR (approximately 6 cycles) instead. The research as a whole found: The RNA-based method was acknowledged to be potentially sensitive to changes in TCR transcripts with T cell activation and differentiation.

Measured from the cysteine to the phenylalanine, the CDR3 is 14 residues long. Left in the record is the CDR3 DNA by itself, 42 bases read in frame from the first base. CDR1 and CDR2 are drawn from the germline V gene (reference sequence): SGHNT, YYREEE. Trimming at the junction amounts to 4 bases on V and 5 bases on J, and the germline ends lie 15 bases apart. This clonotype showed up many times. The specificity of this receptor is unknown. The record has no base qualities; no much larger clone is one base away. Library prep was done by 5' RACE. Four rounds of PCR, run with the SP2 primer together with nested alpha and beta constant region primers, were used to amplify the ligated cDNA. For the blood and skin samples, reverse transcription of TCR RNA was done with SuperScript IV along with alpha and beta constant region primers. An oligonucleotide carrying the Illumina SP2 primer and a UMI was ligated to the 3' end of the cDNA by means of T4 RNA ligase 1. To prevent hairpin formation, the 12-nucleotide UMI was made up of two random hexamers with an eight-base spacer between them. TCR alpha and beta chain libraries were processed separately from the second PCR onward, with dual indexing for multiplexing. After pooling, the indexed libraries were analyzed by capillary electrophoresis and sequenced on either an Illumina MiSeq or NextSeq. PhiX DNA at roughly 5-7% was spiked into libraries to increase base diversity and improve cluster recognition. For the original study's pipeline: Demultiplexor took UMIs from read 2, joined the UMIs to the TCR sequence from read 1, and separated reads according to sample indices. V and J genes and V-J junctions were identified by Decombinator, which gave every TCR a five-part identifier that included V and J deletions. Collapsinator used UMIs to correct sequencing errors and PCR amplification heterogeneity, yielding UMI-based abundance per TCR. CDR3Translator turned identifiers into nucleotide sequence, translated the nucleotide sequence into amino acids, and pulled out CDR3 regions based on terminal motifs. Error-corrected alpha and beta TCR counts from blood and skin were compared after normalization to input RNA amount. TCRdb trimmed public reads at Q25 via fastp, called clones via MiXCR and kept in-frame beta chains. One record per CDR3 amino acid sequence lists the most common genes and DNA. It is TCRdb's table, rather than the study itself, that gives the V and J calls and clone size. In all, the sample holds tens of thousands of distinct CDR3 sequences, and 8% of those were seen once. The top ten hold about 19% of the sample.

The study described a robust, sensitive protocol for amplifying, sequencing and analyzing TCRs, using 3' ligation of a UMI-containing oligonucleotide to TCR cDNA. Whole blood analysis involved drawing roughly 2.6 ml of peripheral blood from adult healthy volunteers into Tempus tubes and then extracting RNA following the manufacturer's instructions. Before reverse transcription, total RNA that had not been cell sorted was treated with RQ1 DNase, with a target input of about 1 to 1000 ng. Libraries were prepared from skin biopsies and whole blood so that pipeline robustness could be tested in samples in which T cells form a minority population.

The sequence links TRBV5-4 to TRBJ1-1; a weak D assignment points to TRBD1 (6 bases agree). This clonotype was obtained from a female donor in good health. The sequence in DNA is TGTGCCAGCAGCAGGGGACGGGGGCGAACTGAAGCTTTCTTT. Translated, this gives CASSRGRGRTEAFF.